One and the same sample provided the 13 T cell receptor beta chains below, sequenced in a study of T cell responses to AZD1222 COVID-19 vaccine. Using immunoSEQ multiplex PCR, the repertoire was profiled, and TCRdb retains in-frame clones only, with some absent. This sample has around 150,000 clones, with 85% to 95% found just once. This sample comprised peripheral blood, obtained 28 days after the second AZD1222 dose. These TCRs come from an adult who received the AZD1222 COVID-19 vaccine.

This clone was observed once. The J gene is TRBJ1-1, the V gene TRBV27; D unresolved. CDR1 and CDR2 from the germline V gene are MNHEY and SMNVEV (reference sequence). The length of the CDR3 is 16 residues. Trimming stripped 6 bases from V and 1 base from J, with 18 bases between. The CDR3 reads CASRGGFPRQNTEAFF. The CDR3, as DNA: TGTGCCAGCAGAGGAGGTTTCCCTCGGCAGAACACTGAAGCTTTCTTT.

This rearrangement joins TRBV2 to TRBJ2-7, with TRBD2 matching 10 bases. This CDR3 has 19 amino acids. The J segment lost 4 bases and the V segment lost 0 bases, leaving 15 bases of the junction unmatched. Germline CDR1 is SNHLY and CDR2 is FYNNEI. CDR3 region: CASSEAWGKSGRAGYEQYF. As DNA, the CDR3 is TGTGCCAGCAGTGAAGCCTGGGGGAAAAGCGGGAGGGCCGGTTACGAGCAGTACTTC.

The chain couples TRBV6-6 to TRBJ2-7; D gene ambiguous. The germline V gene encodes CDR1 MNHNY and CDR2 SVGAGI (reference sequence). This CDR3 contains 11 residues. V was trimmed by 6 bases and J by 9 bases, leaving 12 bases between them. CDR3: CASSPNVGQYF. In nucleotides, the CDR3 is TGTGCCAGCAGCCCCAATGTGGGGCAGTACTTC.

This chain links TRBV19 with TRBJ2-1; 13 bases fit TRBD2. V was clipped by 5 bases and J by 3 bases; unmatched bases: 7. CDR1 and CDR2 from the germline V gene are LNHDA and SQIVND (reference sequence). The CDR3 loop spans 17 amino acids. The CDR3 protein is CASSFTSGRDYYNEQFF. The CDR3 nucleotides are TGTGCCAGTAGTTTTACTAGCGGGAGGGATTACTACAATGAGCAGTTCTTC.

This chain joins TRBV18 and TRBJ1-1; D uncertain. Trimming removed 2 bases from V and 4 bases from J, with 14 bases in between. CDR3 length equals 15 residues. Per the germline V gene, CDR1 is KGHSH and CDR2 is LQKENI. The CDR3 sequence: CASSPVGGEFTEAFF. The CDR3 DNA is TGTGCCAGCTCACCAGTGGGCGGAGAGTTCACTGAAGCTTTCTTT.

CDR3 sequence reads: CSARLASEQYF. The CDR3 DNA sequence: TGCAGTGCTAGACTAGCATCCGAGCAGTACTTC. The V call is TRBV20-1, the J call TRBJ2-7; weak D call: TRBD2 (5 bases). V lost 2 bases to trimming and J lost 6 bases, with 8 bases between them. This CDR3 has 11 amino acids. Germline assignment: CDR1 DFQATT and CDR2 SNEGSKA (reference sequence).

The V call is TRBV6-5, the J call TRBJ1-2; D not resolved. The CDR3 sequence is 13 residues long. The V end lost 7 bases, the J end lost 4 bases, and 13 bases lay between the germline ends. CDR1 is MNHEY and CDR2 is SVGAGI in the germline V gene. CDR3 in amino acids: CASNPGRSYGYTF. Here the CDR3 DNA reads TGTGCCAGCAACCCCGGACGCAGCTATGGCTACACCTTC.

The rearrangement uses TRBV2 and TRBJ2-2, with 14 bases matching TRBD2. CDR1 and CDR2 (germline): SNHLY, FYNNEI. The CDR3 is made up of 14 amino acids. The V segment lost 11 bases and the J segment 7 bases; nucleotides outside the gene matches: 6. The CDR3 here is CALGLAGAGGELFF. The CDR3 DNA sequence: TGTGCCCTGGGACTAGCGGGAGCGGGCGGGGAGCTGTTTTTT.

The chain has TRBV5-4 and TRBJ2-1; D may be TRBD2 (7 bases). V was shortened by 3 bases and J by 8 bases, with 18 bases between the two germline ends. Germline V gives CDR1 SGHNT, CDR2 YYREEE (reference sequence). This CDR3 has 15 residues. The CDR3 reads CASSWAGARGDEQFF. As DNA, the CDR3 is TGTGCCAGCAGCTGGGCGGGGGCTAGGGGCGATGAGCAGTTCTTC. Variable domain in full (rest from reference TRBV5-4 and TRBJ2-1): ETGVTQSPTHLIKTRGQQVTLRCSSQSGHNTVSWYQQALGQGPQFIFQYYREEENGRGNFPPRFSGLQFPNYSSELNVNALELDDSALYLCASSWAGARGDEQFFGPGTRLTVL.

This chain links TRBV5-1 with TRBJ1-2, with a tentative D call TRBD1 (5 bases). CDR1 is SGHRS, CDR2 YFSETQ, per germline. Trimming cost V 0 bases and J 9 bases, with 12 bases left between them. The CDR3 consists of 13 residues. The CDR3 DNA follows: TGCGCCAGCAGCTTGGCCGGGGGACTAAGCTACACCTTC. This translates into CASSLAGGLSYTF.

The CDR3 region has the DNA TGTGCCAGCAGCTTTGGGCAGATGAACACTGAAGCTTTCTTT. This encodes CASSFGQMNTEAFF. The chain recombines TRBV7-9 with TRBJ1-1; unclear D gene. Trimming pared 3 bases from V and 0 bases from J, leaving 8 bases between. Germline V lookup: CDR1 SEHNR, CDR2 FQNEAQ (reference sequence). This CDR3 comprises 14 residues.

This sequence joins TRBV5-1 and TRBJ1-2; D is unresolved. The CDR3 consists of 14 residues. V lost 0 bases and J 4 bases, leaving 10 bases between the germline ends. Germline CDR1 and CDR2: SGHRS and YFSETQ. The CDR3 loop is CASSLGYSLYGYTF. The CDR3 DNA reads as TGCGCCAGCAGCTTGGGGTACAGTCTCTATGGCTACACCTTC.

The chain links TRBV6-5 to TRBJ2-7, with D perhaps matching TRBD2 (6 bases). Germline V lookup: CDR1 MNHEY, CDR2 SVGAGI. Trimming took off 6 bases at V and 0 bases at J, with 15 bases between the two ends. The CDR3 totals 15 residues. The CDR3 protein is CASRVLAAGSYEQYF. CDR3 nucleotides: TGTGCCAGCAGGGTACTAGCCGCTGGCTCCTACGAGCAGTACTTC.